The next 30 T cell receptor beta chains were all read from a single sample in a study of Ad26.COV2.S vaccination and SARS-CoV-2 variants. Regarding treatment: 15 to 20 received Ad26.COV2.S at low or high dose, single or two shots; several received placebo; per-sample allocation not given. Day 63 after the first vaccine or placebo injection was the time point for sampling. Some clones are missing from TCRdb's copy, which holds only in-frame ones; the method was immunoSEQ multiplex PCR. The sample has 300,000 to 400,000 clones, roughly 84% seen once; the top ten hold around 3%. The sample was peripheral blood, taken in a trial of Ad26.COV2.S vaccine versus placebo. The receptors stem from a person aged 18-65 years who received the Ad26.COV2.S COVID-19 vaccine or a placebo.

CDR3 in DNA: TGTGCCAGCATCACGCCACGGGGTGAAGCTTTCTTT. Protein sequence: CASITPRGEAFF. This chain joins TRBV6-5 and TRBJ1-1; no definite D call. V shed 7 bases and J shed 7 bases, with 13 bases lying between them. Germline V gene sequence: CDR1 MNHEY, CDR2 SVGAGI. The CDR3 has 12 amino acids.

The rearrangement joins TRBV4-1 to TRBJ1-5; possible D gene TRBD1, 5 bases. Germline V gene lookup returns CDR1 MGHRA and CDR2 YSYEKL. This CDR3 contains 14 residues. V shed 0 bases and J shed 7 bases, with 10 bases lying between them. The CDR3 protein is CASSQDGWGQPQHF. The DNA for the CDR3 is TGCGCCAGCAGCCAAGATGGATGGGGGCAGCCCCAGCATTTT.

The chain links TRBV5-1 to TRBJ2-3; 8 bases line up with TRBD2. The germline gives CDR1 SGHRS, CDR2 YFSETQ. V lost 3 bases to trimming and J lost 2 bases; unmatched junction nucleotides: 14. CDR3 length: 18 residues. This chain's CDR3 is CASSYIVKAGAYTDTQYF. DNA of the CDR3: TGCGCCAGCAGCTATATCGTAAAAGCGGGGGCTTACACAGATACGCAGTATTTT.

The chain uses TRBV30 and TRBJ1-1; the D is unclear. The CDR3 has 14 amino acids. V was clipped by 0 bases and J by 4 bases, with 12 bases between them. Looked up from germline, CDR1 is GTSNPN and CDR2 is SVGIG (reference sequence). As DNA, the CDR3 is TGTGCCTGGAGTGTTCCAACCCTTCGCACTGAAGCTTTCTTT. This gives the protein CAWSVPTLRTEAFF.

This chain joins TRBV27 and TRBJ2-3, with no clear D. Germline CDR1 and CDR2: MNHEY and SMNVEV (reference sequence). CDR3 length: 13 residues. The ends were cut back, 5 bases at V and 6 bases at J, with 12 bases in the middle. CDR3 DNA: TGTGCCAGCAGTCCAACCAGAGCGGATACGCAGTATTTT. This encodes CASSPTRADTQYF.

The gene calls are TRBV7-2 and TRBJ2-7; 12 bases agree with TRBD1. Germline CDR1 and CDR2: SGHTA and FQGNSA. J gave up 6 bases and V 1 base, and 4 bases lay outside the gene matches. The CDR3 is made up of 15 amino acids. CDR3 DNA: TGTGCCAGCAGCTTAGGGGGGACAGGGGGCTCCGAGCAGTACTTC. This translates into CASSLGGTGGSEQYF. The entire variable domain, with the rest obtained from reference TRBV7-2 and TRBJ2-7, is as follows: GAGVSQSPSNKVTEKGKDVELRCDPISGHTALYWYRQSLGQGLEFLIYFQGNSAPDKSGLPSDRFSAERTGGSVSTLTIQRTQQEDSAVYLCASSLGGTGGSEQYFGPGTRLTVT.

V gene TRBV13 combines with J gene TRBJ1-1; the D is unclear. Trimming cost V 2 bases and J 7 bases, with 5 bases left between them. Germline CDR1 and CDR2: PRHDT and FYEKMQ (reference sequence). This CDR3 region has 11 residues. This chain's CDR3 is CASSLSGEAFF. In DNA form, the CDR3 reads TGTGCCAGCAGCTTATCGGGTGAAGCTTTCTTT.

The rearrangement links TRBV11-2 to TRBJ2-2, with a weak D call TRBD1 (6 bases). Trimming took off 8 bases at V and 4 bases at J, with 14 bases between the two ends. Germline values: CDR1 SGHAT, CDR2 FQNNGV. CDR3 length: 14 residues. The CDR3 reads CASGWGQSTGELFF. Here the CDR3 DNA reads TGTGCCAGCGGCTGGGGACAAAGCACCGGGGAGCTGTTTTTT.

The chain has TRBV5-1 and TRBJ2-7; 7 bases are a match to TRBD2. With V trimmed by 3 bases and J by 7 bases, 10 bases remained unmatched. Germline V gene sequence: CDR1 SGHRS, CDR2 YFSETQ. The CDR3 consists of 14 residues. CDR3 in amino acids: CASSYGTNGWEQYF. DNA for the CDR3: TGCGCCAGCAGCTACGGGACTAACGGTTGGGAGCAGTACTTC.

This clone was detected many times. The chain recombines TRBV6-5 with TRBJ1-6, with D possibly matching TRBD1 (5 bases). Germline V gene sequence: CDR1 MNHEY, CDR2 SVGAGI. The CDR3 is made up of 16 amino acids. V was cut by 4 bases and J by 7 bases, with 17 bases left in between. CDR3 protein: CASSFPRGGENSPLHF. The DNA for the CDR3 is TGTGCCAGCAGTTTTCCTAGGGGAGGGGAGAATTCACCCCTCCACTTT.

This clone has more than one count but fewer than ten. This CDR3 is also generated by other DNA sequences in the sample. The genes are TRBV3-1 (or the pseudogene TRBV3-2) and TRBJ2-3, with 11 bases fitting TRBD2. The CDR3 contains 15 residues. With V trimmed by 4 bases and J by 1 base, 1 base remained unmatched. Per the germline V gene, CDR1 is LGHDT and CDR2 is YNNKEL (reference sequence). The CDR3 loop is CASSLGLAGTDTQYF. CDR3 nucleotides: TGTGCCAGCAGCCTGGGACTAGCGGGCACAGATACGCAGTATTTT.

The chain carries TRBV19 and TRBJ2-3; D is undetermined. V dropped 6 bases and J dropped 5 bases, with 15 bases sitting between them. The CDR3 length is 14 residues. Germline V lookup: CDR1 LNHDA, CDR2 SQIVND (reference sequence). The CDR3 DNA sequence: TGTGCCAGTAGGAGTGGAGTAGATGTAGATACGCAGTATTTT. It encodes CASRSGVDVDTQYF.

The chain couples TRBV5-1 to TRBJ1-1; no reliable D call. Between the trimmed V and J ends, which lost 0 bases and 1 base, there was a span of 10 bases. This CDR3 is 15 amino acids long. Germline assignment: CDR1 SGHRS and CDR2 YFSETQ. In DNA, the CDR3 is TGCGCCAGCAGCTTGGCGGGCCTTAGGAACACTGAAGCTTTCTTT. This codes for CASSLAGLRNTEAFF.

The genes are TRBV11-2 and TRBJ2-7, with 8 bases fitting TRBD2. This CDR3 spans 15 amino acids. The J segment lost 5 bases and the V segment lost 3 bases, leaving 9 bases of the junction unmatched. Germline assignment: CDR1 SGHAT and CDR2 FQNNGV. For the CDR3, the DNA is TGTGCCAGCAGCTTTACCGGGACTAGGGGGGACGAGCAGTACTTC. As protein: CASSFTGTRGDEQYF.

The chain recombines TRBV3-1 (or the pseudogene TRBV3-2) with TRBJ2-7; D not resolved. CDR1 LGHDT and CDR2 YNNKEL come from the germline V gene (reference sequence). The CDR3 consists of 20 residues. The V end lost 0 bases, the J end lost 2 bases, and 26 bases lay between the germline ends. The CDR3 nucleotides read TGTGCCAGCAGCCAAGATCGGTCGAAGGCCGCACTGGGAATTCCCTACGAGCAGTACTTC. It yields the protein CASSQDRSKAALGIPYEQYF.

In DNA, the CDR3 is TGCAGCGTTGACTCTAGCCAGATCCAGGCCAATACGCAGTATTTT. It yields the protein CSVDSSQIQANTQYF. The V gene is TRBV29-1, the J gene TRBJ2-3; tentatively, D is TRBD2 (5 bases). The CDR3 contains 15 residues. CDR1 is SQVTM and CDR2 is ANQGSEA in the germline V gene. Trimming stripped 3 bases from V and 7 bases from J, with 20 bases between.

This sequence joins TRBV5-1 and TRBJ2-7; 7 positions match TRBD2. J gave up 5 bases and V 4 bases, and 15 bases lay outside the gene matches. Germline CDR1 reads SGHRS; CDR2 reads YFSETQ. The CDR3 runs to 16 residues. The CDR3 loop reads CASSEIVDGRFDEQYF. The CDR3 DNA is TGCGCCAGCAGCGAGATAGTGGACGGGAGGTTCGACGAGCAGTACTTC.

This clone was counted ten times or more. The chain carries TRBV23-1 and TRBJ1-6; D is undetermined. TRBV23-1 qualifies as an ORF whose function is uncertain. The CDR3 runs 16 residues. V gave up 3 bases and J gave up 3 bases, with 12 bases separating them. This chain's CDR3 is CASSQGGPIYNSPLHF. In DNA, the CDR3 is TGCGCCAGCAGTCAGGGAGGACCGATCTATAATTCACCCCTCCACTTT.

This clone has a handful of counts. This rearrangement joins TRBV10-1 to TRBJ2-7; D is undetermined. This CDR3 spans 14 amino acids. Trimming stripped 0 bases from V and 7 bases from J, with 13 bases between. Germline V lookup: CDR1 WNHNN, CDR2 SYGVQD (reference sequence). The CDR3 bases are TGCGCCAGCAGTGAGTCGTCCCCCGCCGGGGAGCAGTACTTC. Protein: CASSESSPAGEQYF.

The sample holds one count of this clone. The genes are TRBV6-6 and TRBJ2-3; 7 bases are a match to TRBD2. J was trimmed by 0 bases and V by 6 bases; bases with no gene match: 21. The CDR3 runs 20 residues. Germline CDR1 is MNHNY and CDR2 is SVGAGI (reference sequence). The CDR3 region has the DNA TGTGCCAGCAGCCGCACTACAGCCCTAATCGGGCGGGGGAGCACAGATACGCAGTATTTT. Translating gives CASSRTTALIGRGSTDTQYF.

V and J are TRBV23-1 and TRBJ2-1, with TRBD2 as a possible D gene (6 bases). TRBV23-1 is recorded as an ORF, its role being uncertain. This CDR3 is built from 17 residues. V was cut by 0 bases and J by 0 bases, with 12 bases left in between. The CDR3 loop reads CASSQSTEEGSYNEQFF. CDR3 DNA sequence: TGCGCCAGCAGTCAATCCACAGAGGAGGGCTCCTACAATGAGCAGTTCTTC.

The chain couples TRBV7-2 to TRBJ2-1; 10 bases map to TRBD2. The V gene end was trimmed by 2 bases and the J gene end by 8 bases; junction bases not matched to a gene: 12. The CDR3 spans 17 residues. Germline V gives CDR1 SGHTA, CDR2 FQGNSA. The CDR3, as DNA: TGTGCCAGCAGCTTAAATAGCGGGGGGACCGCTTGGCATGAGCAGTTCTTC. It encodes CASSLNSGGTAWHEQFF.

This clone has a single count. The chain uses TRBV4-1 and TRBJ2-1; D unclear. CDR3 length: 13 amino acids. Germline CDR1 reads MGHRA; CDR2 reads YSYEKL. V dropped 5 bases and J dropped 2 bases, with 7 bases sitting between them. CDR3 coding DNA: TGCGCCAGCAGCGGGGATACCTACAATGAGCAGTTCTTC. It encodes CASSGDTYNEQFF.

The genes are TRBV9 and TRBJ2-5; 13 positions match TRBD2. The CDR3 has 14 residues. Trimming took 4 bases from V and 9 from J; bases not matched to a gene: 6. Germline CDR1 and CDR2: SGDLS and YYNGEE. Here the CDR3 DNA reads TGTGCCAGCAGCCCGGGACTAGCGGGGTGGCCCCAGTACTTC. Encoded protein: CASSPGLAGWPQYF. Full variable domain (rest looked up from reference TRBV9 and TRBJ2-5): DSGVTQTPKHLITATGQRVTLRCSPRSGDLSVYWYQQSLDQGLQFLIQYYNGEERAKGNILERFSAQQFPDLHSELNLSSLELGDSALYFCASSPGLAGWPQYFGPGTRLLVL.

The V gene is TRBV2, the J gene TRBJ1-6; tentative D call: TRBD1 (5 bases). The V gene's germline CDR1 is SNHLY and CDR2 FYNNEI. Trimming took 3 bases from V and 5 from J, leaving 11 bases between them. The CDR3 is 15 residues long. The CDR3 loop is CASSDVGHNNSPLHF. CDR3 coding DNA: TGTGCCAGCAGTGATGTCGGACACAATAATTCACCCCTCCACTTT. Full variable domain (remainder filled in from reference TRBV2 and TRBJ1-6): EPEVTQTPSHQVTQMGQEVILRCVPISNHLYFYWYRQILGQKVEFLVSFYNNEISEKSEIFDDQFSVERPDGSNFTLKIRSTKLEDSAMYFCASSDVGHNNSPLHFGNGTRLTVT.

The chain links TRBV19 to TRBJ1-1; no firm D call. The CDR3 has 13 residues. V dropped 2 bases and J dropped 11 bases, with 15 bases sitting between them. CDR1 is LNHDA and CDR2 is SQIVND in the germline V gene (reference sequence). For the CDR3, the DNA is TGTGCCAGTAGTATATGGGCATCAGATGAGGCTTTCTTT. It specifies CASSIWASDEAFF.

The chain is built from TRBV7-9 and TRBJ2-7; 8 bases line up with TRBD1. Per the germline V gene, CDR1 is SEHNR and CDR2 is FQNEAQ (reference sequence). J gave up 1 base and V 5 bases, and 7 bases lay outside the gene matches. The CDR3 is 15 amino acids. The chain's CDR3 is CASSRTGGASYEQYF. CDR3 in DNA: TGTGCCAGCAGCCGAACAGGGGGTGCTTCCTACGAGCAGTACTTC.

The chain combines TRBV15 with TRBJ2-1; D is unclear. Germline values: CDR1 LNHNV, CDR2 YYDKDF (reference sequence). The CDR3 covers 13 residues. Trimming took off 3 bases at V and 10 bases at J, with 13 bases between the two ends. This chain's CDR3 is CATSRARLEEQFF. The CDR3 nucleotides are TGTGCCACCAGCAGGGCTAGACTCGAAGAGCAGTTCTTC. The full variable domain, in which reference TRBV15 and TRBJ2-1 provide the parts outside the CDR3, is DAMVIQNPRYQVTQFGKPVTLSCSQTLNHNVMYWYQQKSSQAPKLLFHYYDKDFNNEADTPDNFQSRRPNTSFCFLDIRSPGLGDTAMYLCATSRARLEEQFFGPGTRLTVL.

This clone has a handful of counts. The gene calls are TRBV6-2 or TRBV6-3 and TRBJ1-5, with 8 nucleotides matching TRBD1. Germline CDR1 is MNHEY and CDR2 is SVGEGT. The CDR3 length is 16 residues. After removal of 4 bases from V and 1 base from J, the junction contained 6 bases not matched to a gene. The CDR3 protein is CASSSQGAGSNQPQHF. The CDR3 DNA is TGTGCCAGCAGTTCCCAGGGGGCGGGGAGCAATCAGCCCCAGCATTTT.

The V call is TRBV27, the J call TRBJ1-6; TRBD1 aligns across 7 bases. From germline, CDR1 is MNHEY and CDR2 SMNVEV (reference sequence). The CDR3 covers 16 residues. V shed 4 bases and J 5 bases; nucleotides not matched to a gene: 8. CDR3 sequence reads: CASSSSPGGDNSPLHF. For the CDR3, the DNA is TGTGCCAGCAGTTCCTCCCCAGGGGGTGATAATTCACCCCTCCACTTT.